This T cell receptor beta chain was observed in a study of vaccination effects on CD4 cells after COVID-19. General study results and limits: Clones of infection and vaccine origin contracted markedly late after vaccination.

The CDR3 totals 15 residues. The V gene end was trimmed by 5 bases and the J gene end by 2 bases; junction bases not matched to a gene: 7. Germline CDR1 and CDR2: SGHRS and YFSETQ. Assay used: immunoSEQ multiplex PCR; TCRdb lists only in-frame clones, some missing. The repertoire holds fewer than 65,000 clones, with over 70% as singletons. Pools of viral peptides were used by the ViraFEST assay to expand antigen-specific CD4+ T cells ahead of sequencing. Isolation of CD4+ T cells took place after less than twelve days of culture. Vaccinated participants had no history of SARS-CoV-2 infection and tested negative for nucleocapsid antibodies. For this clone: Its antigen is not known.

Sequenced material: CD4+ T cells from PBMCs cultured with HCoV-OC43 spike peptides, taken before COVID-19 vaccination. Subset defined: HCoV-OC43 spike overlapping peptide pool stimulation. J is TRBJ2-1 and V is TRBV5-1, with 7 positions matching TRBD1. The sequence came from a human donor who received a COVID-19 vaccine. The CDR3 DNA reads as TGCGCCAGCAGTTTAGGGGGCTCGACCTACAATGAGCAGTTCTTC. It specifies CASSLGGSTYNEQFF.